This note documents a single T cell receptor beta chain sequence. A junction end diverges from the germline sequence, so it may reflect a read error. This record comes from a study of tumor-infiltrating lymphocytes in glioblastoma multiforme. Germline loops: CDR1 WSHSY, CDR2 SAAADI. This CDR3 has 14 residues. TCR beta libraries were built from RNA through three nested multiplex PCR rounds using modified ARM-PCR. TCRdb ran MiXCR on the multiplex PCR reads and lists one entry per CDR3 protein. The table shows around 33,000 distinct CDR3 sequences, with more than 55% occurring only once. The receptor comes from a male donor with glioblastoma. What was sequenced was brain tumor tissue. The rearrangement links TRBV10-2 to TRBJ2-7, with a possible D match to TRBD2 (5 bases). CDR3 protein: CASRGGQARYERYF. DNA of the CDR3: TGCGCCAGCAGGGGTGGGCAGGCCCGCTACGAGCGGTACTTT.